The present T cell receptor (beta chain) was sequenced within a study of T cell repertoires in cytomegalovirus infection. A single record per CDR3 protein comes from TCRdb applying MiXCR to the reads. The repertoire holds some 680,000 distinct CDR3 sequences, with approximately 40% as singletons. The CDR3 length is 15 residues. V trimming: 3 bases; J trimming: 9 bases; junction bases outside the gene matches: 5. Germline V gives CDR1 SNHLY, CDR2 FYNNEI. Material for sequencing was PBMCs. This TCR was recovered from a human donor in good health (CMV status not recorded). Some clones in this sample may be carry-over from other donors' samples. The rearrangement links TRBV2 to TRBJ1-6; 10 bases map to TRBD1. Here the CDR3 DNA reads TGTGCCAGCAGTGACGACAGGGGGCTGAGTTCACCCCTCCACTTT. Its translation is CASSDDRGLSSPLHF. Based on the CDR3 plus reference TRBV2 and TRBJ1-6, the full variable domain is EPEVTQTPSHQVTQMGQEVILRCVPISNHLYFYWYRQILGQKVEFLVSFYNNEISEKSEIFDDQFSVERPDGSNFTLKIRSTKLEDSAMYFCASSDDRGLSSPLHFGNGTRLTVT.